The 22 T cell receptor beta chains given below trace back to one sample, sequenced in a study of blood T cell repertoires in COVID-19. The repertoire was sequenced with immunoSEQ multiplex PCR; TCRdb's copy has only in-frame clones and lacks some. The sample shows some 220,000 clones, approximately 85% of them seen only once. The sample was peripheral blood. The receptors were sampled from a middle-aged man with COVID-19, enrolled during active disease.

The J gene is TRBJ2-1, the V gene TRBV5-1; TRBD2 matches at 13 bases. The CDR3 has 13 residues. CDR1 SGHRS and CDR2 YFSETQ come from the germline V gene. V was clipped by 3 bases and J by 14 bases; unmatched bases: 5. In DNA, the CDR3 is TGCGCCAGCAGCTGGGGGACTAGCGGGGTTGAGTTCTTC. Its translation is CASSWGTSGVEFF.

This clone showed up many times. The V call is TRBV7-2, the J call TRBJ1-1, with D possibly matching TRBD1 (5 bases). V lost 5 bases and J 1 base, leaving 11 bases between the germline ends. Germline assignment: CDR1 SGHTA and CDR2 FQGNSA. The CDR3 spans 14 residues. This CDR3 is CASSRGVSNTEAFF. DNA for the CDR3: TGTGCCAGCAGCCGGGGGGTCTCGAACACTGAAGCTTTCTTT.

J is TRBJ2-3 and V is TRBV7-8; the match to TRBD2 covers 10 bases. Trimming took 1 base from V and 6 from J; bases not matched to a gene: 7. This CDR3 is 16 amino acids long. Germline V gene data show CDR1 as SGHVS and CDR2 as FQNEAQ. The CDR3 nucleotides read TGTGCCAGCAGCTTAGGAGCGGGGGGGCCATGGGATACGCAGTATTTT. This translates into CASSLGAGGPWDTQYF.

The chain links TRBV28 to TRBJ1-6, with TRBD1 matching over 9 bases. The CDR3 is 14 amino acids. In germline, CDR1 is MDHEN, CDR2 SYDVKM. V lost 8 bases and J lost 9; bases outside the gene matches: 8. CDR3 bases: TGTGCCAGCCGGGACAGGGAGGGCTTTTCACCCCTCCACTTT. Translating gives CASRDREGFSPLHF.

CDR3 residues: CASSEIQGGGYTF. CDR3 in DNA: TGTGCCAGCAGTGAGATCCAGGGCGGAGGCTACACCTTC. The chain combines TRBV6-1 with TRBJ1-2; D might be TRBD1 (5 bases). Per the germline V gene, CDR1 is MNHNS and CDR2 is SASEGT. The V end lost 3 bases, the J end lost 8 bases, and 13 bases lay between the germline ends. The CDR3 covers 13 residues.

This clone occurred once. The chain joins TRBV30 to TRBJ1-2; TRBD1 matches 11 bases. This CDR3 is 17 amino acids long. Germline values: CDR1 GTSNPN, CDR2 SVGIG (reference sequence). Trimming took 3 bases from V and 6 from J; bases not matched to a gene: 15. The CDR3 reads CAWSPPFRTGGIHGYTF. The CDR3 nucleotides read TGTGCCTGGAGCCCTCCGTTCAGGACAGGGGGCATTCATGGCTACACCTTC.

This chain links TRBV6-5 with TRBJ1-5; weak D call: TRBD1 (5 bases). Germline values: CDR1 MNHEY, CDR2 SVGAGI. V gave up 2 bases and J gave up 7 bases, with 15 bases separating them. This CDR3 is built from 15 residues. The CDR3 bases are TGTGCCAGCAGTTACCACGGGGGTTCAGACCAGCCCCAGCATTTT. Protein product: CASSYHGGSDQPQHF.

The chain is built from TRBV11-2 and TRBJ1-2, with 7 bases identical to TRBD1. The junction had 5 bases not matched to a gene; V was cut back by 6 bases and J by 4 bases. Germline V gene data show CDR1 as SGHAT and CDR2 as FQNNGV. The CDR3 spans 13 residues. This CDR3 reads CASSQGGLYGYTF. The CDR3 nucleotides read TGTGCCAGCAGTCAGGGGGGCCTCTATGGCTACACCTTC.

The chain uses TRBV3-1 (or the pseudogene TRBV3-2) and TRBJ1-1, with D possibly being TRBD1 (6 bases). V was shortened by 5 bases and J by 1 base, with 11 bases between the two germline ends. The CDR3 spans 14 residues. Germline V gene data show CDR1 as LGHDT and CDR2 as YNNKEL (reference sequence). The CDR3 DNA follows: TGTGCCAGCAGCAGACAGGCCTCGAACACTGAAGCTTTCTTT. It encodes CASSRQASNTEAFF.

This clone showed up just once. V is TRBV27 and J is TRBJ1-3; unclear D gene. Looked up from germline, CDR1 is MNHEY and CDR2 is SMNVEV (reference sequence). Trimming cost V 1 base and J 2 bases, with 9 bases left between them. The CDR3 runs 15 residues. The CDR3 spells CASSLYREPGNTIYF. In nucleotides, the CDR3 is TGTGCCAGCAGTTTATACCGGGAACCTGGAAACACCATATATTTT.

The genes are TRBV7-8 and TRBJ2-5, with a weak D call TRBD2 (6 bases). Trimming pared 1 base from V and 5 bases from J, leaving 11 bases between. CDR3 length: 14 amino acids. Germline V gene sequence: CDR1 SGHVS, CDR2 FQNEAQ. In DNA form, the CDR3 reads TGTGCCAGCAGCTTAGGGAGGGTAGTGGAGACCCAGTACTTC. Its translation: CASSLGRVVETQYF. The full variable domain, in which reference TRBV7-8 and TRBJ2-5 provide the parts outside the CDR3, is GAGVSQSPRYKVAKRGQDVALRCDPISGHVSLFWYQQALGQGPEFLTYFQNEAQLDKSGLPSDRFFAERPEGSVSTLKIQRTQQEDSAVYLCASSLGRVVETQYFGPGTRLLVL.

About this clone: An end of the junction does not agree with germline; a read error may underlie this. This sequence joins TRBV4-1 and TRBJ2-1, with TRBD1 identical over 9 bases. Germline lookup yields CDR1 MGHRA and CDR2 YSYEKL. The CDR3 length is 16 residues. The CDR3 DNA reads as TGCGCCAGCAGCCAAGATCCGGGACAGGGAAACAATAAGCAGTTCTTC. This encodes CASSQDPGQGNNKQFF.

The rearrangement uses TRBV27 and TRBJ2-2; perhaps TRBD1 as D (6 bases). The germline gives CDR1 MNHEY, CDR2 SMNVEV (reference sequence). CDR3 size: 14 residues. Trimming removed 3 bases at V and 5 bases at J, with 10 bases between. In DNA form, the CDR3 reads TGTGCCAGCAGTTTTTATACAGGGACCGGGGAGCTGTTTTTT. Amino acid sequence: CASSFYTGTGELFF.

This chain uses TRBV21-1 with TRBJ2-6; the DNA was not used to check the table's D call, TRBD2. TRBV21-1 constitutes a pseudogene. The CDR3 has 20 residues. CDR3 region: CASSKAPSGGRGSGANVLTF. The CDR3 region has the DNA TGTGCCAGCAGCAAAGCACCTAGCGGGGGGAGGGGCTCTGGGGCCAACGTCCTGACTTTC.

V gene TRBV7-2 combines with J gene TRBJ2-1, with 10 bases aligning to TRBD2. CDR1 and CDR2 from the germline V gene are SGHTA and FQGNSA. Trimming removed 10 bases from V and 9 bases from J; junction bases left unmatched: 9. The CDR3 has 13 amino acids. Here the CDR3 DNA reads TGTGCCACAGCGGGGGGGCCTACGGGTGAGCAGTTCTTC. It is translated as CATAGGPTGEQFF.

The chain employs TRBV11-3 and TRBJ2-5; maybe TRBD2 (6 bases). The V gene's germline CDR1 is SGHNT and CDR2 YENEEA. The CDR3 sequence is 15 residues long. Trimming stripped 1 base from V and 2 bases from J, with 11 bases between. CDR3 DNA: TGTGCCAGCAGCTTAGGCCCGGGGGAACAAGAGACCCAGTACTTC. This translates into CASSLGPGEQETQYF.

CDR3 nucleotides: TGTGCCAGCAGTTTGATCCGAGCACAGGGCGGCACTGAAGCTTTCTTT. Protein sequence: CASSLIRAQGGTEAFF. This rearrangement joins TRBV28 to TRBJ1-1; D is possibly TRBD1 (6 bases). Looked up from germline, CDR1 is MDHEN and CDR2 is SYDVKM. This CDR3 comprises 16 residues. Trimming stripped 3 bases from V and 4 bases from J, with 18 bases between.

This clone appeared a single time. The chain is built from TRBV10-3 and TRBJ2-3, with 12 nucleotides matching TRBD2. This CDR3 is built from 16 residues. After removal of 11 bases from V and 4 bases from J, the junction contained 13 bases not matched to a gene. The germline gives CDR1 ENHRY, CDR2 SYGVKD. CDR3 protein: CAHQLPTSGGADTQYF. DNA of the CDR3: TGTGCCCATCAGTTGCCGACTAGCGGGGGTGCAGATACGCAGTATTTT.

This clone was counted once. V and J are TRBV6-1 and TRBJ2-1; possible D gene TRBD2, 5 bases. This CDR3 is 18 amino acids long. Germline V lookup: CDR1 MNHNS, CDR2 SASEGT. Trimming took 1 base from V and 2 from J, leaving 18 bases between them. CDR3 sequence: CASSEGPLGRGTYNEQFF. The CDR3 bases are TGTGCCAGCAGTGAAGGCCCCTTGGGTAGAGGGACCTACAATGAGCAGTTCTTC.

The rearrangement uses TRBV3-1 (or the pseudogene TRBV3-2) and TRBJ1-2, with no clear D. Germline V lookup: CDR1 LGHDT, CDR2 YNNKEL (reference sequence). The CDR3 sequence is 14 residues long. V was trimmed by 1 base and J by 0 bases, leaving 6 bases between them. The CDR3 DNA follows: TGTGCCAGCAGCCAAGGACAAGCTAACTATGGCTACACCTTC. It is translated as CASSQGQANYGYTF.

The gene calls are TRBV6-4 and TRBJ1-6; 9 bases fit TRBD1. The CDR3 totals 14 residues. V trimming: 6 bases; J trimming: 9 bases; junction bases outside the gene matches: 6. Germline V gives CDR1 MRHNA, CDR2 SNTAGT. The CDR3 DNA reads as TGTGCCAGCAGAACGGGACAGGGAACTTCACCCCTCCACTTT. It codes for CASRTGQGTSPLHF.

The chain has TRBV6-5 and TRBJ1-4; D is unresolved. CDR3 length: 14 amino acids. The V gene's germline CDR1 is MNHEY and CDR2 SVGAGI. Trimming took off 7 bases at V and 1 base at J, with 10 bases between the two ends. In DNA form, the CDR3 reads TGTGCCAGCAACCCACGAGGAACTAATGAAAAACTGTTTTTT. Encoded protein: CASNPRGTNEKLFF.